The clone carrying this T cell receptor beta chain was recorded many times. Its matching antigen is unknown. This sample stems from a study of CD8 T cells in ankylosing spondylitis. General study results and limits: Ankylosing spondylitis blood appeared to carry a characteristic TCR beta motif of fewer than 10 highly homologous variants.

Using its own MiXCR run on the 5' RACE reads, TCRdb lists one record per CDR3 protein. The sample records 800,000 to 900,000 distinct CDR3 sequences, approximately 12% being singletons. The clonotype comes from a male donor with ankylosing spondylitis. The sequencing sample was made of blood, either unsorted or a sorted T cell fraction (not recorded which).

Here the CDR3 reads CASSQTDRENTEAFF. The CDR3 DNA is TGCGCCAGCAGCCAAACGGACAGGGAGAACACTGAAGCTTTCTTT. The chain couples TRBV4-1 to TRBJ1-1, with 8 bases identical to TRBD1. The V segment lost 2 bases and the J segment 1 base; nucleotides outside the gene matches: 3. The CDR3 loop spans 15 amino acids. Germline V CDR1 and CDR2: MGHRA, YSYEKL.